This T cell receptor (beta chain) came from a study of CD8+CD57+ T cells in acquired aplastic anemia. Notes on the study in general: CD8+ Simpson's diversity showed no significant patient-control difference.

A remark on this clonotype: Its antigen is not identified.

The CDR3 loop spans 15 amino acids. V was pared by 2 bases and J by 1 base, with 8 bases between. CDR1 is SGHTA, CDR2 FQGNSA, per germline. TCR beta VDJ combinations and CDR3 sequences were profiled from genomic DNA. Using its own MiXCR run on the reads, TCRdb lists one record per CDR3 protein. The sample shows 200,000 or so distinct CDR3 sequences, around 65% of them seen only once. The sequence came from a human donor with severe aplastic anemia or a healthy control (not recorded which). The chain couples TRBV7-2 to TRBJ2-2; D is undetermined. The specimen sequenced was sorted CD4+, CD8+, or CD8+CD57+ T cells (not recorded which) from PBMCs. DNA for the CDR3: TGTGCCAGCAGCTTACTCCTCGGGAACACCGGGGAGCTGTTTTTT. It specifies CASSLLLGNTGELFF.